The 25 T cell receptor beta chains below were found in one sample sequenced in a study of T cell repertoires in cytomegalovirus infection. TCRdb used MiXCR to reprocess the reads, holding one entry per CDR3 protein. The sample holds about 530,000 distinct CDR3 sequences, around 27% seen once. Sequencing was carried out using PBMCs. Receptors were obtained from a human donor in good health (CMV status not recorded). Some clones in this sample may be carry-over from other donors' samples.

This clonotype was seen a few times. J is TRBJ2-5 and V is TRBV5-4; 7 bases are shared with TRBD1. Unmatched junction bases numbered 10, after V lost 3 bases and J lost 5 bases. In germline, CDR1 is SGHNT, CDR2 YYREEE (reference sequence). This CDR3 spans 15 amino acids. CDR3 sequence reads: CASSSTGDSRETQYF. The CDR3 nucleotides are TGTGCCAGCAGCTCAACAGGGGATTCCAGGGAGACCCAGTACTTC.

This clonotype was recorded once. The chain joins TRBV18 to TRBJ1-1, with unresolved D. The length of the CDR3 is 14 residues. The V end was cut by 3 bases, the J end by 3 bases, with 11 bases between. CDR1 KGHSH and CDR2 LQKENI come from the germline V gene. The CDR3 protein is CASSPGSRDTEAFF. CDR3 nucleotide sequence: TGTGCCAGCTCACCTGGGTCACGGGACACTGAAGCTTTCTTT.

The genes are TRBV7-8 and TRBJ1-1; D is possibly TRBD1 (6 bases). The CDR3 has 16 amino acids. From germline, CDR1 is SGHVS and CDR2 FQNEAQ. Between the trimmed V and J ends, which lost 2 bases and 0 bases, there was a span of 13 bases. The chain's CDR3 is CASSLRGGYLNTEAFF. The DNA for the CDR3 is TGTGCCAGCAGCTTAAGGGGGGGGTACTTGAACACTGAAGCTTTCTTT.

A few counts support this clonotype. V gene TRBV20-1 combines with J gene TRBJ2-1, with 12 bases fitting TRBD2. Germline V lookup: CDR1 DFQATT, CDR2 SNEGSKA (reference sequence). This CDR3 has 15 residues. V shed 3 bases, J shed 9 bases, and the junction held 9 bases outside the gene matches. The chain's CDR3 is CSARGLAGVNSEQFF. In DNA, the CDR3 is TGCAGTGCTAGGGGACTAGCGGGTGTCAACAGTGAGCAGTTCTTC.

V is TRBV5-1 and J is TRBJ2-5, with 7 bases matching TRBD2. Germline values: CDR1 SGHRS, CDR2 YFSETQ. There are 14 residues in the CDR3. V gave up 2 bases and J gave up 4 bases; unmatched junction bases: 5. CDR3 amino acids: CASSLREDGETQYF. In DNA form, the CDR3 reads TGCGCCAGCAGCTTACGGGAGGACGGAGAGACCCAGTACTTC.

This clonotype occurred a few times. The chain has TRBV23-1 and TRBJ1-5, with unresolved D. TRBV23-1 is classed as an ORF, of uncertain function. The CDR3 is 15 residues long. V lost 0 bases, J lost 5 bases, and 11 bases lay in between. CDR3 coding DNA: TGCGCCAGCAGTCAATCGAGGCCGCCTGATCAGCCCCAGCATTTT. Residues: CASSQSRPPDQPQHF.

As DNA, the CDR3 is TGTGCCAGTAGTAGGGGCCCCAGCTACAACCAAGAGACCCAGTACTTC. Its translation: CASSRGPSYNQETQYF. V gene TRBV19 combines with J gene TRBJ2-5; possibly TRBD1 for D (5 bases). The CDR3 is 16 residues long. The ends were cut back, 4 bases at V and 0 bases at J, with 15 bases in the middle. Germline CDR1 reads LNHDA; CDR2 reads SQIVND (reference sequence).

The chain joins TRBV7-6 to TRBJ2-1, with TRBD2 matching 10 bases. The CDR3 is 16 amino acids. The ends lost 2 bases at V and 4 bases at J; junction bases unmatched: 5. Germline loops: CDR1 SGHVS, CDR2 FNYEAQ. This chain's CDR3 is CASSLSVAGGYNEQFF. The CDR3 DNA reads as TGTGCCAGCAGCTTATCGGTAGCGGGAGGTTACAATGAGCAGTTCTTC.

Many counts were recorded for this clonotype. The CDR3 region has the DNA TGTGCCAGCAGTTACTGGACTAGCGGGGGAAATGAGCAGTTCTTC. Its protein is CASSYWTSGGNEQFF. The chain couples TRBV6-6 to TRBJ2-1; 13 nucleotides line up with TRBD2. V was pared by 1 base and J by 7 bases, with 1 base of the junction left unmatched. Germline CDR1 and CDR2: MNHNY and SVGAGI (reference sequence). CDR3 length: 15 amino acids.

A few counts support this clonotype. This chain uses TRBV7-8 with TRBJ2-1; 12 nucleotides match TRBD2. Trimming at V came to 5 bases and at J to 3 bases, leaving 8 bases not matched to a gene. Per the germline V gene, CDR1 is SGHVS and CDR2 is FQNEAQ. The CDR3 is made up of 17 amino acids. The CDR3 nucleotides read TGTGCCAGCAGCCCCCTCCCTAGCGGGAGGGACTACAATGAGCAGTTCTTC. It is translated as CASSPLPSGRDYNEQFF.

CDR3 nucleotide sequence: TGTGCCAGCAGTGCTCGACAGTCATCAGGAGCTTTCTTT. This encodes CASSARQSSGAFF. The chain links TRBV6-5 to TRBJ1-1; tentatively, D is TRBD1 (5 bases). The CDR3 sequence is 13 residues long. Germline values: CDR1 MNHEY, CDR2 SVGAGI. The V and J ends lost 5 bases and 10 bases respectively, with 17 bases between them.

In this sample, this clonotype turned up many times. The chain joins TRBV7-8 to TRBJ2-6; D is possibly TRBD2 (6 bases). V was shortened by 5 bases and J by 2 bases, with 10 bases between the two germline ends. The CDR3 extends over 15 amino acids. CDR1 is SGHVS, CDR2 FQNEAQ, per germline. CDR3 sequence (DNA): TGTGCCAGCAGCCGCCGGGGGACTGGGGCCAACGTCCTGACTTTC. Encoded protein: CASSRRGTGANVLTF. The full variable domain, in which reference TRBV7-8 and TRBJ2-6 provide the parts outside the CDR3, is GAGVSQSPRYKVAKRGQDVALRCDPISGHVSLFWYQQALGQGPEFLTYFQNEAQLDKSGLPSDRFFAERPEGSVSTLKIQRTQQEDSAVYLCASSRRGTGANVLTFGAGSRLTVL.

This clonotype was observed many times. The chain combines TRBV12-3 or TRBV12-4 with TRBJ2-1, with D perhaps TRBD2 (5 bases). The germline V and J ends were trimmed by 7 bases and 0 bases, with 10 bases remaining between them. This CDR3 is 14 amino acids long. In nucleotides, the CDR3 is TGTGCCAGCAACCAGCGGAGCTCCTACAATGAGCAGTTCTTC. This translates into CASNQRSSYNEQFF.

The rearrangement links TRBV6-5 to TRBJ1-6, with D hard to call. The CDR3 extends over 12 amino acids. Germline V gives CDR1 MNHEY, CDR2 SVGAGI. V gave up 8 bases and J gave up 10 bases, with 12 bases separating them. CDR3 bases: TGTGCCAGCCGGTCCCCCGGGTCACCCCTCCACTTT. Its translation: CASRSPGSPLHF.

A remark on this clonotype: This may be a read error: a much more frequent sequence differs by one nucleotide. The conserved final phenylalanine or tryptophan is absent from the CDR3, which likely points to a read error. The chain is built from TRBV7-4 and TRBJ1-1, with no clear D. Germline V lookup: CDR1 SGHVT, CDR2 SQSDAQ. Trimming left V 5 bases short and J 7 bases short, with 17 bases between. This CDR3 is built from 14 residues. This chain's CDR3 is CASSPPAGNIEAFS. The CDR3, as DNA: TGTGCCAGCAGCCCTCCCGCCGGAAATATTGAAGCTTTCTCT.

This sequence joins TRBV5-1 and TRBJ1-2; perhaps TRBD1 as D (6 bases). The CDR3 runs to 14 residues. Germline CDR1 reads SGHRS; CDR2 reads YFSETQ. V was trimmed by 2 bases and J by 4 bases, leaving 12 bases between them. The CDR3 sequence is CASSFGQSGYGYTF. CDR3 nucleotide sequence: TGCGCCAGCAGCTTCGGACAGTCCGGCTATGGCTACACCTTC.

At least ten counts were recorded for this clonotype. V usage is TRBV7-2 and J usage is TRBJ2-3; 8 nucleotides align to TRBD2. J gave up 8 bases and V 7 bases, and 11 bases lay outside the gene matches. Per germline, CDR1 SGHTA and CDR2 FQGNSA. This CDR3 has 14 amino acids. CDR3 protein: CASTHPGGQVTQYF. Here the CDR3 DNA reads TGTGCCAGCACTCACCCGGGGGGGCAGGTTACGCAGTATTTT.

The gene calls are TRBV6-2 or TRBV6-3 and TRBJ2-1; D not resolved. The CDR3 sequence is 13 residues long. Germline CDR1 and CDR2: MNHEY and SVGEGT. V lost 2 bases and J 7 bases, leaving 9 bases between the germline ends. CDR3 protein: CASSYGARNEQFF. In DNA, the CDR3 is TGTGCCAGCAGTTACGGAGCGCGGAATGAGCAGTTCTTC.

Only a few counts were recorded for this clonotype. The chain is built from TRBV5-1 and TRBJ2-1, with 8 bases lining up with TRBD2. With 3 bases clipped from V and 7 bases from J, the junction kept 12 bases outside the gene matches. Germline CDR1 is SGHRS and CDR2 is YFSETQ. This CDR3 has 16 amino acids. This chain's CDR3 is CASSSSWTSFGNEQFF. Written as DNA, the CDR3 is TGCGCCAGCAGCTCTAGCTGGACTAGCTTTGGTAATGAGCAGTTCTTC.

This chain connects TRBV5-1 to TRBJ1-1; 7 bases match TRBD1. J lost 1 base, V lost 4 bases, and 4 bases had no gene match. In germline, CDR1 is SGHRS, CDR2 YFSETQ. CDR3 length: 14 amino acids. CDR3 nucleotide sequence: TGCGCCAGCAGCCCGGACAGGTCGAACACTGAAGCTTTCTTT. It specifies CASSPDRSNTEAFF.

The chain couples TRBV23-1 to TRBJ2-5; D remains unclear. TRBV23-1 is flagged as an ORF with uncertain function. V shed 0 bases and J shed 5 bases, with 13 bases lying between them. This CDR3 contains 15 residues. The CDR3 loop is CASSQSPDTSETQYF. In DNA form, the CDR3 reads TGCGCCAGCAGTCAATCGCCAGACACTTCGGAGACCCAGTACTTC.

This clonotype was detected a few times. The J gene is TRBJ1-1, the V gene TRBV4-1; D not resolved. The germline V and J ends were trimmed by 1 base and 0 bases, with 9 bases remaining between them. The CDR3 totals 15 residues. Germline V gives CDR1 MGHRA, CDR2 YSYEKL. DNA of the CDR3: TGCGCCAGCAGCCAAGGGGAGGGTTTGAACACTGAAGCTTTCTTT. Protein product: CASSQGEGLNTEAFF.

The chain recombines TRBV9 with TRBJ2-1; 16 nucleotides match TRBD2. The J segment lost 2 bases and the V segment lost 2 bases, leaving 7 bases of the junction unmatched. Germline CDR1 SGDLS, CDR2 YYNGEE. The CDR3 runs 19 residues. The CDR3, as DNA: TGTGCCAGCAGCGTCCCGGGACTAGCGGGAGGGCCAACCTACAATGAGCAGTTCTTC. As protein: CASSVPGLAGGPTYNEQFF.

This chain joins TRBV19 and TRBJ2-1; 11 bases fit TRBD2. CDR3 length: 16 residues. V trimming: 6 bases; J trimming: 0 bases; junction bases outside the gene matches: 4. Per the germline V gene, CDR1 is LNHDA and CDR2 is SQIVND (reference sequence). DNA for the CDR3: TGTGCCAGTAGCACACTAGCGGGGGTCTCCTACAATGAGCAGTTCTTC. It translates to CASSTLAGVSYNEQFF.

The table lists this clonotype with a few counts. The V call is TRBV28, the J call TRBJ2-1, with a possible D match to TRBD2 (7 bases). The CDR3 is made up of 15 amino acids. Trimming shortened V by 6 bases and J by 8 bases, and 20 bases separated the two germline ends. Germline lookup yields CDR1 MDHEN and CDR2 SYDVKM. CDR3 in DNA: TGTGCCAGCAGACTGGAGGGGGGAGGGTTAGATGAGCAGTTCTTC. Its protein is CASRLEGGGLDEQFF.